This is a list of T cell receptor beta chains from one sample in a study of beta chain features in type 1 diabetes. The repertoire was sequenced with immunoSEQ multiplex PCR; TCRdb's copy has only in-frame clones and lacks some. The sample has hundreds of thousands of clones; 13% are singletons. The sequenced sample was naive CD4+ T cells from blood. These receptors all stem from a man aged 18-30 years with type 1 diabetes. Both conserved end residues are part of each CDR3. Fields, in order: clone size, D gene, J gene, V gene, CDR3 DNA, CDR3 protein. A D gene is named only where the DNA matches it firmly. Clone sizes are given selectively: once, few, many, or a class where the clone is expanded.

few - TRBJ1-1 TRBV29-1 TGCAGCGCAGAGACAAGCCTGGACACTGAAGCTTTCTTT CSAETSLDTEAFF
- TRBD1 TRBJ2-7 TRBV5-6 TGTGCCAGCAGCTTGGGACAGGGGGCGGTCCTTTTCTACGAGCAGTACTTC CASSLGQGAVLFYEQYF
- - TRBJ1-2 TRBV5-4 TGTGCCAGCAGCTTGGGGGACTATGGCTACACCTTC CASSLGDYGYTF
few - TRBJ2-5 TRBV30 TGTGCCTGGAGTTTCACACACCAAGAGACCCAGTACTTC CAWSFTHQETQYF
- TRBD2 TRBJ2-1 TRBV7-3 TGTGCCAGCAGCCCCGCTCGGACTAGCGCGGACAATGAGCAGTTCTTC CASSPARTSADNEQFF
- TRBD1 TRBJ1-1 TRBV19 TGTGCCAGTAGTACGGGACAGGGGAACACTGAAGCTTTCTTT CASSTGQGNTEAFF
few TRBD1 TRBJ2-7 TRBV5-1 TGCGCCAGCAGCCGGGACAGCAACTACGAGCAGTACTTC CASSRDSNYEQYF
- - TRBJ1-5 TRBV30 TGTGCCTGGAGTTTAAGGAGTGGCAATCAGCCCCAGCATTTT CAWSLRSGNQPQHF
few - TRBJ1-1 TRBV29-1 TGCAGCTCCTCCAAGGGTACTGAAGCTTTCTTT CSSSKGTEAFF
- TRBD2 TRBJ2-5 TRBV5-6 TGTGCCAGCAGACCTAGCGGGGAGAAAGAGACCCAGTACTTC CASRPSGEKETQYF
few TRBD1 TRBJ1-1 TRBV9 TGTGCCAGCAGCAAACAGGGGGCTTCGGGCACTGAAGCTTTCTTT CASSKQGASGTEAFF
- - TRBJ1-1 TRBV2 TGTGCCAGCAAAGCCGGGGAGGGAACTGAAGCTTTCTTT CASKAGEGTEAFF
- - TRBJ1-2 TRBV30 TGTGCCGTCAAGCCTAACTATGGCTACACCTTC CAVKPNYGYTF
few - TRBJ2-3 TRBV10-3 TGTGCCATCAGCCCGGCGGACAGAAGCACAGATACGCAGTATTTT CAISPADRSTDTQYF
few - TRBJ2-5 TRBV5-1 TGCGCCAGCAGCCTAACTACAGGCGTGTTGGAGACCCAGTACTTC CASSLTTGVLETQYF
- - TRBJ2-1 TRBV27 TGTGCCAGCAGTTTACGGGCGAACAATGAGCAGTTCTTC CASSLRANNEQFF
- TRBD1 TRBJ1-3 TRBV5-4 TGTGCCAGCAGCAACCGGGACAGGGACGGTGGAAACACCATATATTTT CASSNRDRDGGNTIYF
- - TRBJ2-1 TRBV7-2 TGTGCCAGCAGCTTAGCGCCAGACCCCTACTACAATGAGCAGTTCTTC CASSLAPDPYYNEQFF
- TRBD1 TRBJ1-2 TRBV10-3 TGTGCCACCTCGGGGGACAGGGCCTTTAACTATGGCTACACCTTC CATSGDRAFNYGYTF
few - TRBJ1-6 TRBV7-9 TGTGCCAGCAGCTCCCACAGGGAGGCTTCACCCCTCCACTTT CASSSHREASPLHF
- TRBD1 TRBJ2-2 TRBV9 TGTGCCAGCAGCCTCCGGACAGGTACACAGACCGGGGAGCTGTTTTTT CASSLRTGTQTGELFF
- - TRBJ1-1 TRBV7-2 TGTGCCAGCAGCTTAGCGCTCCAGGGGCACACTGAAGCTTTCTTT CASSLALQGHTEAFF
- - TRBJ2-3 TRBV6-1 TGTGCCAGCAGTGAAGGAGGGGGCACAGATACGCAGTATTTT CASSEGGGTDTQYF
- TRBD1 TRBJ1-5 TRBV2 TGTGCCAGCAGCTTAATTACAGGGGATCAGCCCCAGCATTTT CASSLITGDQPQHF
few - TRBJ2-1 TRBV5-4 TGTGCCAGCAGCTCAGGGACTCTATGGAATGAGCAGTTCTTC CASSSGTLWNEQFF
- - TRBJ2-5 TRBV2 TGTGCCAGCAAAGGGGAAGAGACCCAGTACTTC CASKGEETQYF
few - TRBJ2-5 TRBV29-1 TGCAGCGTTTCTCCTACCCGGGCGACGCGGGAGACCCAGTACTTC CSVSPTRATRETQYF
- - TRBJ2-2 TRBV18 TGTGCCAGCTCACCCGCCAACGGGGAGCTGTTTTTT CASSPANGELFF
few - TRBJ2-3 TRBV5-1 TGCGCCAGCAGCTCTCAGGACGGTACAGATACGCAGTATTTT CASSSQDGTDTQYF
few - TRBJ2-1 TRBV30 TGTGCCTGGAGTGTATCTGACTACAATGAGCAGTTCTTC CAWSVSDYNEQFF
- - TRBJ2-7 TRBV2 TGTGCCAGCAGTGAGGAGTTATACGAGCAGTACTTC CASSEELYEQYF
- - TRBJ2-6 TRBV5-1 TGCGCCAGCAGCTTGGATCTCTCGCGGTTGGGGGCCAACGTCCTGACTTTC CASSLDLSRLGANVLTF
- - TRBJ1-6 TRBV14 TGTGCCAGCAGCCAAGAAAAGGGAAGCTCCTATAATTCACCCCTCCACTTT CASSQEKGSSYNSPLHF
few - TRBJ2-1 TRBV4-1 TGCGCCAGCAGCTCCCCCATCCTAGGAGGTGAGCAGTTCTTC CASSSPILGGEQFF
- - TRBJ2-3 TRBV10-3 TGTGCCATCAGTGAGGAAGGACTAATAGATACGCAGTATTTT CAISEEGLIDTQYF
few - TRBJ2-1 TRBV6-5 TGTGCCAGCAGTTACTACGGGGAGGCGTTCTTC CASSYYGEAFF
- TRBD2 TRBJ2-3 TRBV11-2 TGTGCCAGCATCAGCGGGGGGGCTCCAGATACGCAGTATTTT CASISGGAPDTQYF
- - TRBJ1-1 TRBV5-1 TGCGCCAGCAGCACGCCTACGACAGGAATTAACACTGAAGCTTTCTTT CASSTPTTGINTEAFF
- - TRBJ2-1 TRBV2 TGTGCCAGCAGGATGGGAGACAATGAGCAGTTCTTC CASRMGDNEQFF
once - TRBJ2-7 TRBV27 TGTGCCAGCAGGCACCGGGACGCACTCTCCTACGAGCAGTACTTC CASRHRDALSYEQYF
- - TRBJ2-3 TRBV20-1 TGCAGTGCCCTTGGGGCAGATACGCAGTATTTT CSALGADTQYF
few - TRBJ1-1 TRBV30 TGTGCCTGGAGTGTTTCAGTGATTTTGAACACTGAAGCTTTCTTT CAWSVSVILNTEAFF
- TRBD1 TRBJ1-2 TRBV7-2 TGTGCCAGCAGCTCGACAGGGGATTGGCGTGGCTACACCTTC CASSSTGDWRGYTF
few - TRBJ2-7 TRBV28 TGTGCCAGCAGTTCTGGTCTTCGATCCTACGAGCAGTACTTC CASSSGLRSYEQYF
few - TRBJ2-2 TRBV5-1 TGCGCCAGCAGCTTTGCCGGGGCGAACACCGGGGAGCTGTTTTTT CASSFAGANTGELFF
- - TRBJ2-1 TRBV6-5 TGTGCCAGCAGTCTCAGGGTTGGCGAGCAGTTCTTC CASSLRVGEQFF
- TRBD1 TRBJ1-2 TRBV4-1 TGCGCCAGCAGCCAACCTACCGACAGGGGGCAAGGCTACACCTTC CASSQPTDRGQGYTF
few TRBD2 TRBJ2-5 TRBV10-3 TGTGCCATCAGTCCGGGGGGGCAAGAGACCCAGTACTTC CAISPGGQETQYF
few TRBD2 TRBJ2-7 TRBV5-1 TGCGCCAGCAGCTTGGGGGGGACTAGCACCTACGAGCAGTACTTC CASSLGGTSTYEQYF
few - TRBJ2-5 TRBV4-1 TGCGCCAGCAGCCAAGAGGACAGACGCGGTTTCGAGACCCAGTACTTC CASSQEDRRGFETQYF
- - TRBJ2-3 TRBV5-1 TGCGCCAGCAGCGGGCTCGGGGGGACAGGCCACACAGATACGCAGTATTTT CASSGLGGTGHTDTQYF
- - TRBJ2-5 TRBV28 TGTGCCAGCTCGAACATGGAGGGCGTTGAGACCCAGTACTTC CASSNMEGVETQYF
- TRBD2 TRBJ2-5 TRBV7-8 TGTGCCAGCAGCCGGAGAGCGGGGAAGGGTGAGACCCAGTACTTC CASSRRAGKGETQYF